One and the same sample provided the 24 T cell receptor beta chains below, sequenced in a study of CD8 T cells in Susac syndrome. RNA totalling roughly 0.5 to 1 ug underwent reverse transcription with random hexamers. Via MiXCR, TCRdb re-called the immunoSEQ multiplex PCR reads, giving one row per CDR3 protein. The sample lists 78,000 or so distinct CDR3 sequences, about 95% seen once, with 0.35% to 0.4% in the top ten. The sequenced sample was CD8+ T cells from PBMCs. Receptors originate from a human donor with multiple sclerosis.

V usage is TRBV10-3 and J usage is TRBJ2-7; no clear D gene. Trimming took 10 bases from V and 2 from J, leaving 9 bases between them. The length of the CDR3 is 11 residues. Germline CDR1 and CDR2: ENHRY and SYGVKD. The CDR3 loop reads CASQDAYEQYF. The CDR3 DNA sequence: TGTGCCAGCCAGGACGCCTACGAGCAGTACTTC.

The chain links TRBV27 to TRBJ1-4, with D hard to call. This CDR3 comprises 13 residues. Germline V gene data show CDR1 as MNHEY and CDR2 as SMNVEV (reference sequence). V dropped 3 bases and J dropped 6 bases, with 8 bases sitting between them. The chain's CDR3 is CASSFSADEKLFF. CDR3 bases: TGTGCCAGCAGTTTTTCAGCAGATGAAAAACTGTTTTTT.

The V call is TRBV4-1, the J call TRBJ1-5; 7 bases agree with TRBD1. This CDR3 is 16 amino acids long. V lost 1 base to trimming and J lost 4 bases; unmatched junction nucleotides: 7. Germline V gene lookup returns CDR1 MGHRA and CDR2 YSYEKL. Here the CDR3 reads CASSQVPGQRNQPQHF. In DNA, the CDR3 is TGCGCCAGCAGCCAAGTCCCGGGACAGCGGAATCAGCCCCAGCATTTT.

The rearrangement links TRBV9 to TRBJ2-3, with 12 bases that match TRBD2. In germline, CDR1 is SGDLS, CDR2 YYNGEE. CDR3 length: 16 residues. The J segment lost 3 bases and the V segment lost 4 bases, leaving 6 bases of the junction unmatched. CDR3 protein: CASSSTSGSVTDTQYF. The CDR3 nucleotides read TGTGCCAGCAGCTCGACTAGCGGGAGTGTTACAGATACGCAGTATTTT.

The chain is built from TRBV27 and TRBJ1-3; no reliable D call. This CDR3 has 15 residues. Trimming stripped 5 bases from V and 0 bases from J, with 11 bases between. CDR1 and CDR2 from the germline V gene are MNHEY and SMNVEV (reference sequence). The DNA of the CDR3 is TGTGCCAGCAGTCCGTCGGGGAACTCTGGAAACACCATATATTTT. Residues: CASSPSGNSGNTIYF.

The V call is TRBV7-2, the J call TRBJ1-3; the match to TRBD1 covers 9 bases. The CDR3 loop spans 15 amino acids. The germline V gene encodes CDR1 SGHTA and CDR2 FQGNSA. J gave up 7 bases and V 5 bases, and 9 bases lay outside the gene matches. The CDR3: CASSPGTGQGNTIYF. The CDR3 DNA is TGTGCCAGCAGCCCCGGGACAGGGCAGGGGAACACCATATATTTT.

This clonotype was picked up a small number of times. This rearrangement joins TRBV12-3 or TRBV12-4 to TRBJ2-7; no clear D. Trimming stripped 3 bases from V and 4 bases from J, with 4 bases between. This CDR3 spans 11 amino acids. The CDR3 loop is CASSLGYEQYF. The DNA of the CDR3 is TGTGCCAGCAGTTTGGGGTACGAGCAGTACTTC.

The sample holds one count of this clonotype. V is TRBV29-1 and J is TRBJ1-2; 9 bases are shared with TRBD1. V shed 5 bases and J 5 bases; nucleotides not matched to a gene: 21. The CDR3 consists of 18 residues. Per the germline V gene, CDR1 is SQVTM and CDR2 is ANQGSEA. The CDR3 loop is CSVLPTDRGTFLEYGYTF. CDR3 sequence (DNA): TGCAGCGTTCTCCCTACTGACAGGGGGACTTTTTTGGAATATGGCTACACCTTC.

The chain recombines TRBV7-2 with TRBJ2-4; D is possibly TRBD2 (6 bases). The V gene lost 5 bases and the J gene lost 6 bases, with 14 bases spanning the gap. The CDR3 has 14 amino acids. Germline-derived CDR1 and CDR2 are SGHTA and FQGNSA. The CDR3 DNA reads TGTGCCAGCAGCGCAACCCAGGGAGGAAACATTCAGTACTTC. It translates to CASSATQGGNIQYF.

This chain links TRBV27 with TRBJ1-5, with a tentative D call TRBD1 (5 bases). Germline loops: CDR1 MNHEY, CDR2 SMNVEV (reference sequence). Trimming shortened V by 6 bases and J by 7 bases, and 19 bases separated the two germline ends. The CDR3 runs to 15 residues. In DNA form, the CDR3 reads TGTGCCAGCAGGATGGGGCGGGGGGGTAGACAGCCCCAGCATTTT. Amino acid sequence: CASRMGRGGRQPQHF.

The rearrangement links TRBV30 to TRBJ2-2; 7 positions match TRBD1. Trimming at V came to 3 bases and at J to 6 bases, leaving 4 bases not matched to a gene. From germline, CDR1 is GTSNPN and CDR2 SVGIG (reference sequence). CDR3 length equals 13 residues. CDR3 coding DNA: TGTGCCTGGAGCGACAGGGTGGCCGGGGAGCTGTTTTTT. Encoded protein: CAWSDRVAGELFF.

The J gene is TRBJ1-1, the V gene TRBV9; D gene uncertain. Germline CDR1 and CDR2: SGDLS and YYNGEE. This CDR3 has 14 amino acids. V lost 0 bases and J 4 bases, leaving 10 bases between the germline ends. CDR3 in DNA: TGTGCCAGCAGCGTAGTACTTATGGGCACTGAAGCTTTCTTT. Translation gives CASSVVLMGTEAFF.

Here the CDR3 reads CAWREGQASSYEQYF. CDR3 coding DNA: TGTGCCTGGAGGGAAGGACAGGCGTCTTCCTACGAGCAGTACTTC. The chain employs TRBV30 and TRBJ2-7; 7 nucleotides agree with TRBD1. This CDR3 has 15 amino acids. Germline assignment: CDR1 GTSNPN and CDR2 SVGIG (reference sequence). After removal of 3 bases from V and 1 base from J, the junction contained 9 bases not matched to a gene.

The V and J genes are TRBV11-1 and TRBJ2-1; D is undetermined. Looked up from germline, CDR1 is SGHAT and CDR2 is FQDESV (reference sequence). With 4 bases removed from V and 4 bases from J, the gap between germline ends came to 14 bases. The CDR3 is 15 residues long. This chain's CDR3 is CASSSTTRAYNEQFF. CDR3 bases: TGTGCCAGCAGCTCGACAACCCGGGCTTACAATGAGCAGTTCTTC.

The chain has TRBV7-8 and TRBJ2-1, with 12 bases identical to TRBD2. This CDR3 is 14 amino acids long. The germline V gene has CDR1 SGHVS and CDR2 FQNEAQ. V gave up 7 bases and J gave up 7 bases; unmatched junction bases: 5. The CDR3 DNA follows: TGTGCCAGCATCCCCGGGACTAGCGGGAATGAGCAGTTCTTC. This sequence encodes CASIPGTSGNEQFF.

In its sample, this clonotype was seen once. The rearrangement links TRBV6-5 to TRBJ2-2; 10 bases align to TRBD1. The germline CDR1 and CDR2 sequences are MNHEY and SVGAGI. J gave up 7 bases and V 8 bases, and 1 base lay outside the gene matches. The CDR3 loop spans 12 amino acids. CDR3 residues: CASWTGGGELFF. The DNA of the CDR3 is TGTGCCAGCTGGACAGGGGGCGGGGAGCTGTTTTTT.

CDR3 sequence (DNA): TGCAGCGCCACAAGTGGGACTAGCGGAAACACCGGGGAGCTGTTTTTT. Protein: CSATSGTSGNTGELFF. V usage is TRBV29-1 and J usage is TRBJ2-2; 11 bases line up with TRBD2. This CDR3 region has 16 residues. Germline V lookup: CDR1 SQVTM, CDR2 ANQGSEA. V dropped 7 bases and J dropped 2; count of bases not matched to a gene: 9.

A word on this clonotype: One end of the junction is discordant with germline, which a read error may explain. This chain joins TRBV27 and TRBJ2-7; TRBD1 is a possible D gene (7 bases). The germline gives CDR1 MNHEY, CDR2 SMNVEV (reference sequence). This CDR3 region has 15 residues. CDR3 in amino acids: CASSLFDRDSDEQYF. The DNA of the CDR3 is TGTGCCAGCAGTTTGTTCGACAGGGACTCCGACGAGCAGTACTTC.

CDR3: CASTFRTSPFF. CDR3 bases: TGCGCCAGCACTTTTCGGACCTCTCCTTTCTTT. This chain uses TRBV23-1 with TRBJ1-1; no firm D call. TRBV23-1 is labeled an ORF, and its function is uncertain. This CDR3 is built from 11 residues. V dropped 7 bases and J dropped 12 bases, with 15 bases sitting between them.

The gene calls are TRBV28 and TRBJ2-5; D unclear. The CDR3 is made up of 12 amino acids. The V end lost 4 bases, the J end lost 5 bases, and 8 bases lay between the germline ends. Germline V lookup: CDR1 MDHEN, CDR2 SYDVKM. The CDR3 DNA is TGTGCCAGCAGTTCGGCGGAGGAGACCCAGTACTTC. Its protein product is CASSSAEETQYF.

This chain uses TRBV19 with TRBJ2-1; TRBD2 might be the D (6 bases). The V end was cut by 11 bases, the J end by 6 bases, with 17 bases between. The CDR3 runs to 13 residues. Germline CDR1 LNHDA, CDR2 SQIVND (reference sequence). Here the CDR3 reads CAAGGVGSNEQFF. The CDR3 DNA sequence: TGTGCCGCTGGCGGGGTAGGTTCCAATGAGCAGTTCTTC. Based on the CDR3 plus reference TRBV19 and TRBJ2-1, the full variable domain is DGGITQSPKYLFRKEGQNVTLSCEQNLNHDAMYWYRQDPGQGLRLIYYSQIVNDFQKGDIAEGYSVSREKKESFPLTVTSAQKNPTAFYLCAAGGVGSNEQFFGPGTRLTVL.

This clonotype was seen just once. The rearrangement uses TRBV29-1 and TRBJ2-7; D ambiguous. V shed 3 bases and J shed 0 bases, with 9 bases lying between them. This CDR3 has 13 residues. Germline V gene data show CDR1 as SQVTM and CDR2 as ANQGSEA. The CDR3 reads CSVDLPGSYEQYF. In nucleotides, the CDR3 is TGCAGCGTTGATCTCCCGGGCTCCTACGAGCAGTACTTC.

V usage is TRBV10-3 and J usage is TRBJ2-3; D is unclear. Trimming pared 2 bases from V and 2 bases from J, leaving 14 bases between. The germline gives CDR1 ENHRY, CDR2 SYGVKD. This CDR3 is 16 amino acids long. The CDR3 DNA reads as TGTGCCATCAGTGAGGTGGCCGCTACCATCACAGATACGCAGTATTTT. Its translation is CAISEVAATITDTQYF.

The chain has TRBV9 and TRBJ2-7; TRBD1 might be the D (6 bases). Trimming pared 0 bases from V and 3 bases from J, leaving 10 bases between. Germline loops: CDR1 SGDLS, CDR2 YYNGEE. CDR3 length equals 14 residues. The CDR3 region has the DNA TGTGCCAGCAGCGTAGGTAGGACAGACTACGAGCAGTACTTC. Residues: CASSVGRTDYEQYF.